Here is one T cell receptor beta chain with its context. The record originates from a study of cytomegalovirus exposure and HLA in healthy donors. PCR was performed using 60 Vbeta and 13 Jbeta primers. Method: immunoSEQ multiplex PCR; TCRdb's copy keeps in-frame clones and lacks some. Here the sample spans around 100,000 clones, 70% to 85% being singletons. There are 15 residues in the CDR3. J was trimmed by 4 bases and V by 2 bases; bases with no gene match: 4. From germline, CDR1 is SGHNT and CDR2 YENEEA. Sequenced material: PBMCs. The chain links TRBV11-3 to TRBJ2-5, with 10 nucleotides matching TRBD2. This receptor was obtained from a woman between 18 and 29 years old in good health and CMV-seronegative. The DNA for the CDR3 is TGTGCCAGCAGCTTAAGCGGGAGGGCCACAGAGACCCAGTACTTC. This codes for CASSLSGRATETQYF. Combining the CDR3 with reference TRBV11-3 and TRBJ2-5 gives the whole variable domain EAGVVQSPRYKIIEKKQPVAFWCNPISGHNTLYWYLQNLGQGPELLIRYENEEAVDDSQLPKDRFSAERLKGVDSTLKIQPAELGDSAVYLCASSLSGRATETQYFGPGTRLLVL.